A selection of T cell receptor beta chains follows, all from one sample in a study of cytomegalovirus exposure and HLA in healthy donors. Sequencing was performed with immunoSEQ multiplex PCR; in TCRdb, only in-frame clones are kept and a portion is missing. In the table there are more than 95,000 clones, 9% to 10% of which are singletons. Material for sequencing was PBMCs. These TCRs come from a man between 25 and 39 years old in good health and CMV-seronegative. CDR3s include the opening cysteine and the closing phenylalanine or tryptophan. A D gene is named only where the DNA matches it firmly. The size entry is marked missing in some rows and otherwise reads once, few, many or a size class.

J: TRBJ1-5
D: NA
size: many
V: TRBV30
DNA: TGTGCCTGGAGTGACAGGGAAAATCAGCCCCAGCATTTT
CDR3: CAWSDRENQPQHF

J: TRBJ1-5
D: NA
size: few
V: TRBV14
DNA: TGTGCCAGCAGCCTTGAGGACAGAGATAGCAATCAGCCCCAGCATTTT
CDR3: CASSLEDRDSNQPQHF

J: TRBJ1-5
D: NA
size: few
V: TRBV5-8
DNA: TGTGCCAGCAGCCGGAGTGGGTTGAGCAATCAGCCCCAGCATTTT
CDR3: CASSRSGLSNQPQHF

J: TRBJ1-5
D: TRBD1
size: NA
V: TRBV11-2
DNA: TGTGCCAGCAGCTTGAACACAGGGGGCTATCAGCCCCAGCATTTT
CDR3: CASSLNTGGYQPQHF

J: TRBJ2-2
D: NA
size: few
V: TRBV28
DNA: TGTGCCAGCAGACCCCTGACCGGGTCCGGGGAGCTGTTTTTT
CDR3: CASRPLTGSGELFF

J: TRBJ2-1
D: NA
size: NA
V: TRBV5-1
DNA: TGCGCCAGCAGCTTGGGGACTTCAGAGCAGTTCTTC
CDR3: CASSLGTSEQFF

J: TRBJ2-3
D: TRBD2
size: few
V: TRBV4-1
DNA: TGCGCCAGCAGCCAAGATCCAGCGGGAGGGACAGATACGCAGTATTTT
CDR3: CASSQDPAGGTDTQYF

J: TRBJ2-1
D: TRBD2
size: NA
V: TRBV9
DNA: TGTGCCAGCAGCGTAGGCGGCGGGGGGGCCATTGAGCAGTTCTTC
CDR3: CASSVGGGGAIEQFF

J: TRBJ2-7
D: TRBD2
size: few
V: TRBV5-1
DNA: TGCGCCAGCAGCTTGGGCGGGAGTAGGCCCTACGAGCAGTACTTC
CDR3: CASSLGGSRPYEQYF

J: TRBJ1-6
D: NA
size: few
V: TRBV4-1
DNA: TGCGCCAGCAGCCAAGGTGGGGGGGACCGCTATTCACCCCTCCACTTT
CDR3: CASSQGGGDRYSPLHF

J: TRBJ1-6
D: NA
size: NA
V: TRBV27
DNA: TGTGCCAGCAGTTTACGGTACAGGGCTTCGGGTTCACCCCTCCACTTT
CDR3: CASSLRYRASGSPLHF

J: TRBJ2-7
D: NA
size: few
V: TRBV6-6
DNA: TGTGCCAGTGAAGGGAGCAACTACGAGCAGTACTTC
CDR3: CASEGSNYEQYF

J: TRBJ2-5
D: TRBD2
size: NA
V: TRBV5-1
DNA: TGCGCCAGCAGCCTGAGCGGGGCCCAAGAGACCCAGTACTTC
CDR3: CASSLSGAQETQYF

J: TRBJ2-5
D: TRBD2
size: NA
V: TRBV7-9
DNA: TGTGCCAGCAGCCCATCGGCGGGACTAGCCCTTGAGACCCAGTACTTC
CDR3: CASSPSAGLALETQYF

J: TRBJ2-2
D: TRBD1
size: NA
V: TRBV27
DNA: TGTGCCAGCAGCTGGGACAGGGGTATGGCCGGGGAGCTGTTTTTT
CDR3: CASSWDRGMAGELFF

J: TRBJ1-3
D: NA
size: NA
V: TRBV6-5
DNA: TGTGCCAGCAGTAGCCCCCCAAGCTCTGGAAACACCATATATTTT
CDR3: CASSSPPSSGNTIYF

J: TRBJ2-2
D: TRBD1
size: few
V: TRBV4-1
DNA: TGCGCCAGCAGCCAAGATACAGGGGTTCGCACCGGGGAGCTGTTTTTT
CDR3: CASSQDTGVRTGELFF

J: TRBJ2-1
D: TRBD1
size: NA
V: TRBV2
DNA: TGTGCCAGCAGTGGGGACAGGGGGAACTACAATGAGCAGTTCTTC
CDR3: CASSGDRGNYNEQFF

J: TRBJ2-3
D: TRBD1
size: NA
V: TRBV10-3
DNA: TGTGCCATCAGTGCGGACAGGGGACTCACAGATACGCAGTATTTT
CDR3: CAISADRGLTDTQYF

J: TRBJ2-7
D: NA
size: NA
V: TRBV7-2
DNA: TGTGCCAGCAGCTCCCGGGACATCCAGTACTTC
CDR3: CASSSRDIQYF

J: TRBJ2-3
D: NA
size: few
V: TRBV7-2
DNA: TGTGCCAGCAGCTTAGATGGCTTTAGCACAGATACGCAGTATTTT
CDR3: CASSLDGFSTDTQYF

J: TRBJ1-2
D: NA
size: NA
V: TRBV28
DNA: TGTGCCAGCAGTTTCTCTAACTATGGCTACACCTTC
CDR3: CASSFSNYGYTF

J: TRBJ2-3
D: NA
size: few
V: TRBV5-1
DNA: TGCGCCAGCAGCTTGGTGGGCAGGGTGCACACAGATACGCAGTATTTT
CDR3: CASSLVGRVHTDTQYF

J: TRBJ1-2
D: NA
size: few
V: TRBV11-2
DNA: TGTGCCAGCACCTTAGGTGGGATCAGGGGCCCTTTGGCTAACTATGGCTACACCTTC
CDR3: CASTLGGIRGPLANYGYTF

J: TRBJ2-7
D: NA
size: few
V: TRBV5-6
DNA: TGTGCCAGCAGCTTTTATCAGATGTACTACGAGCAGTACTTC
CDR3: CASSFYQMYYEQYF

J: TRBJ2-2
D: TRBD1
size: NA
V: TRBV30
DNA: TGTGCCTGGAGTGGACAGGGAACCGGGGAGCTGTTTTTT
CDR3: CAWSGQGTGELFF

J: TRBJ1-1
D: TRBD1
size: NA
V: TRBV7-2
DNA: TGTGCCAGCAGCCAGACAGGGATGAACACTGAAGCTTTCTTT
CDR3: CASSQTGMNTEAFF

J: TRBJ1-2
D: NA
size: few
V: TRBV6-6
DNA: TGTGCCAGCAGCCTAGCCGTGGCGGGAGGAGGTGGCTACACCTTC
CDR3: CASSLAVAGGGGYTF

J: TRBJ1-2
D: NA
size: few
V: TRBV19
DNA: TGTGCCAGTAGTACCCGGGACATTTCGAACTATGGCTACACCTTC
CDR3: CASSTRDISNYGYTF

J: TRBJ2-1
D: TRBD2
size: NA
V: TRBV6-1
DNA: TGTGCCAGCAGTGAAACTAGCGGGAGCTCCTACAATGAGCAGTTCTTC
CDR3: CASSETSGSSYNEQFF

J: TRBJ1-2
D: NA
size: NA
V: TRBV10-1
DNA: TGCGCCAGCAGCCCAGACAGGAATAGCGGCTACACCTTC
CDR3: CASSPDRNSGYTF

J: TRBJ2-7
D: TRBD1
size: few
V: TRBV6-6
DNA: TGTGCCAGCAGTTCTCCGGGACAGAACTACGAGCAGTACTTC
CDR3: CASSSPGQNYEQYF